These 9 T cell receptor beta chains were sequenced from one sample in a study of T cells expressing NK-cell markers. TCRdb re-analyzed the 5' RACE reads; it lists each CDR3 protein once, without DNA. The table lists some 500,000 distinct CDR3 sequences. Sequencing was done on a sample of blood T cells: a sorted CD56 or NKG2C T cell subset, CD4+ or CD8+ T cells, or bulk PBMC T cells (not recorded which). These receptors were collected from a woman aged 45-65 years in good health.

The rearrangement joins TRBV5-1 to TRBJ2-2; with no DNA, the TCRdb D assignment of TRBD1 cannot be verified. The CDR3 is made up of 16 amino acids. Germline CDR1 reads SGHRS; CDR2 reads YFSETQ. The CDR3 protein is CASSLAARVNTGELFF. Combining the CDR3 with reference TRBV5-1 and TRBJ2-2 gives the whole variable domain KAGVTQTPRYLIKTRGQQVTLSCSPISGHRSVSWYQQTPGQGLQFLFEYFSETQRNKGNFPGRFSGRQFSNSRSEMNVSTLELGDSALYLCASSLAARVNTGELFFGEGSRLTVL.

The rearrangement links TRBV6-1 to TRBJ1-1. Germline V CDR1 and CDR2: MNHNS, SASEGT. The CDR3 covers 14 residues. The CDR3 region is CASKVYLENTEAFF.

The rearrangement uses TRBV6-1 and TRBJ1-2; TCRdb outputs TRBD1, but without DNA this stays unchecked. Germline CDR1 MNHNS, CDR2 SASEGT. CDR3 length equals 11 residues. The chain's CDR3 is CASTGQYGYTF.

The chain uses TRBV27 and TRBJ2-7; the TCRdb D gene call, TRBD1, has no DNA to confirm it. The length of the CDR3 is 15 residues. CDR1 is MNHEY and CDR2 is SMNVEV in the germline V gene (reference sequence). The CDR3 sequence: CASSRAGDRAYEQYF.

The J gene is TRBJ1-4, the V gene TRBV29-1; TCRdb reports TRBD1, a call that lacks DNA to check it against. Germline V gene data show CDR1 as SQVTM and CDR2 as ANQGSEA. This CDR3 has 13 residues. CDR3 amino acids: CSVKDRDDEKLFF.

The chain combines TRBV9 with TRBJ2-1; TCRdb calls TRBD2, which cannot be checked without DNA. Germline loops: CDR1 SGDLS, CDR2 YYNGEE. This CDR3 region has 15 residues. CDR3 residues: CASGAGGLFHNEQFF.

CDR3 sequence: CASSQLAGVWTDTQYF. V is TRBV10-1 and J is TRBJ2-3; TCRdb lists TRBD2, though no DNA is available to test this call. The CDR3 spans 16 residues. Germline-derived CDR1 and CDR2 are WNHNN and SYGVQD (reference sequence).

The V call is TRBV5-1, the J call TRBJ2-2; the D call from TCRdb, TRBD2, cannot be confirmed without DNA. The CDR3 has 20 residues. CDR1 and CDR2 (germline): SGHRS, YFSETQ. CDR3 sequence: CASSLLSAPIGLAGTGELFF. The whole variable domain, remainder taken from reference TRBV5-1 and TRBJ2-2, is KAGVTQTPRYLIKTRGQQVTLSCSPISGHRSVSWYQQTPGQGLQFLFEYFSETQRNKGNFPGRFSGRQFSNSRSEMNVSTLELGDSALYLCASSLLSAPIGLAGTGELFFGEGSRLTVL.

The rearrangement links TRBV5-1 to TRBJ1-1; the D call from TCRdb, TRBD1, cannot be confirmed without DNA. CDR3 length: 14 amino acids. In germline, CDR1 is SGHRS, CDR2 YFSETQ. CDR3: CASSPSPGGTEAFF.